The clone carrying this T cell receptor (beta chain) was observed a single time. The data were taken from a study of T cell repertoires and Cas9 in healthy adults. TCRdb's table, derived via immunoSEQ multiplex PCR, lists solely in-frame clones and lacks some. The sample holds 20,000 to 25,000 clones, about 90% seen once. The CDR3 spans 17 residues. The J gene is TRBJ2-5, the V gene TRBV21-1; the table's D call of TRBD1 was not tested on the DNA. TRBV21-1 constitutes a pseudogene. This receptor was identified in a human donor in good health. Sequencing was carried out using CD4+ effector T cells (CD127+, CD25-, CD137-, CD154-) from PBMCs; culture status not recorded. CDR3 region: CASSKAGGGGHQETQYF. The CDR3, as DNA: TGTGCCAGCAGCAAAGCAGGGGGCGGTGGTCACCAAGAGACCCAGTACTTC.